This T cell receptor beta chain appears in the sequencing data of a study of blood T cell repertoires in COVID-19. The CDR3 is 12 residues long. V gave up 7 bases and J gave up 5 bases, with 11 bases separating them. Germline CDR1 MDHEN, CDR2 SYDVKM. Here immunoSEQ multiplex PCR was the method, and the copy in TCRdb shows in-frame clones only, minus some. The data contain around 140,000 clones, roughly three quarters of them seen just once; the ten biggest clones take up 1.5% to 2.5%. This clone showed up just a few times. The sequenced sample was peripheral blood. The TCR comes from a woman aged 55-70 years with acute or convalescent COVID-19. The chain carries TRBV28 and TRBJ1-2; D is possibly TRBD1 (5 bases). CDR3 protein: CASTDSYYGYTF. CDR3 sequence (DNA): TGTGCCAGCACCGACAGCTATTATGGCTACACCTTC.